The TCR beta chain under discussion was sequenced for a study of ipilimumab plus nivolumab after autologous stem cell transplantation. Study at large: The DLBCL group included primary refractory and relapsed cases.

Patients received nivolumab 3 mg/kg at weeks 1, 4, 7, 10, then fortnightly to week 26. For this clone: Its matching antigen is unknown.

Some clones are missing from TCRdb's copy, which holds only in-frame ones; the method was immunoSEQ multiplex PCR. The data contain 15,000 to 20,000 clones, 81% of them seen just once; the ten biggest clones take up around 6.8%. Study-level results: The authors say TCR, Treg and microbiome findings warrant further study.

This receptor was identified in a male donor with diffuse large B-cell lymphoma. The starting material was PBMCs, obtained in a trial of ipilimumab plus nivolumab as post-transplant consolidation.

CDR3 DNA: TGTGCCAGCAGTTACTCGACCAGACCTGGAAACACCATATATTTT. It encodes CASSYSTRPGNTIYF. This sequence joins TRBV6-5 and TRBJ1-3; no definite D call. The CDR3 is made up of 15 amino acids. Trimming pared 0 bases from V and 2 bases from J, leaving 8 bases between. Germline V gene sequence: CDR1 MNHEY, CDR2 SVGAGI.